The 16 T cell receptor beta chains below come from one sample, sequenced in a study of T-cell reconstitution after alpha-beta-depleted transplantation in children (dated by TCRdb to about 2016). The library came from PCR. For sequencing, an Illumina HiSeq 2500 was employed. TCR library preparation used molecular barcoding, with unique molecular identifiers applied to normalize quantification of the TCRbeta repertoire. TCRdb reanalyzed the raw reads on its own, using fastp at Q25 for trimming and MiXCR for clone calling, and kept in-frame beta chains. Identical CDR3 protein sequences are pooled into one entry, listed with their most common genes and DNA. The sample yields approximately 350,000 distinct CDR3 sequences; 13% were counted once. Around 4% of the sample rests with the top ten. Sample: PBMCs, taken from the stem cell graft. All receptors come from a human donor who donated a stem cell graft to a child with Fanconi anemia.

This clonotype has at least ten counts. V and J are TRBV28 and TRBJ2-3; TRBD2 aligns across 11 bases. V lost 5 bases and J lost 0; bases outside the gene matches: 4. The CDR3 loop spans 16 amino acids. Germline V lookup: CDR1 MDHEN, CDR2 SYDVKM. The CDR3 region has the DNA TGTGCCAGCAGTGAGCGACTAGCGGGGAGCACAGATACGCAGTATTTT. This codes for CASSERLAGSTDTQYF.

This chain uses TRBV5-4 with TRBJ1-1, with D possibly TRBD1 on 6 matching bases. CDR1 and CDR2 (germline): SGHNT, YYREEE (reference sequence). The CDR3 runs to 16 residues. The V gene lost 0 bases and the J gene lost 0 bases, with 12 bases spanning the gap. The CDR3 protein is CASSLGQGQMNTEAFF. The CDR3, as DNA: TGTGCCAGCAGCTTGGGCCAGGGACAAATGAACACTGAAGCTTTCTTT.

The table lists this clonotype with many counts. CDR3 nucleotide sequence: TGCAGTGCTAGACAAGGACACTCGAACACCGGGGAGCTGTTTTTT. Translating it yields CSARQGHSNTGELFF. The chain is built from TRBV20-1 and TRBJ2-2; tentatively, D is TRBD1 (5 bases). Trimming pared 2 bases from V and 0 bases from J, leaving 10 bases between. The CDR3 extends over 15 amino acids. Germline values: CDR1 DFQATT, CDR2 SNEGSKA (reference sequence).

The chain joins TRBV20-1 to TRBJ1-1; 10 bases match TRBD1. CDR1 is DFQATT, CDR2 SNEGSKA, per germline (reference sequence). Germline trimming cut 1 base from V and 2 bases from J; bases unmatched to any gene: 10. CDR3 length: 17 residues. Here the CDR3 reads CSARGSGQGIRNTEAFF. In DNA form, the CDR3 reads TGCAGTGCTAGAGGCTCGGGACAGGGGATCAGAAACACTGAAGCTTTCTTT.

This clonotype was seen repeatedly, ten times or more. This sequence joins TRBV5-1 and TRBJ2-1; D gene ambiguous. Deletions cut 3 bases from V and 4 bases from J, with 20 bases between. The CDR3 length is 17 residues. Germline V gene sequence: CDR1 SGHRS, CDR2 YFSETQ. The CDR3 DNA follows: TGCGCCAGCAGCTCGGGTAGTGGAAGCCCCGCGTACAATGAGCAGTTCTTC. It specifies CASSSGSGSPAYNEQFF.

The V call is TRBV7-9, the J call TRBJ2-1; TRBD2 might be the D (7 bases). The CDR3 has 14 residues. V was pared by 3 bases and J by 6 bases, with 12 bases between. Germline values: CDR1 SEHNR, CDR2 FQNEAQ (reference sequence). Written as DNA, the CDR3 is TGTGCCAGCAGCTTCGGCGGGGGCCCCAATGAGCAGTTCTTC. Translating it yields CASSFGGGPNEQFF.

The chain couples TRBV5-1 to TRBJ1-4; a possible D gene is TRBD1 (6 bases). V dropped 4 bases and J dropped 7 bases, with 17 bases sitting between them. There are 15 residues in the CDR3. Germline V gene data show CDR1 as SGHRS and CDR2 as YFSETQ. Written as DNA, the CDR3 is TGCGCCAGCAGCCTGAAAGGGGGGCGAGGTGAAAAACTGTTTTTT. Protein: CASSLKGGRGEKLFF. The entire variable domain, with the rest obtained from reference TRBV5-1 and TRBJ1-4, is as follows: KAGVTQTPRYLIKTRGQQVTLSCSPISGHRSVSWYQQTPGQGLQFLFEYFSETQRNKGNFPGRFSGRQFSNSRSEMNVSTLELGDSALYLCASSLKGGRGEKLFFGSGTQLSVL.

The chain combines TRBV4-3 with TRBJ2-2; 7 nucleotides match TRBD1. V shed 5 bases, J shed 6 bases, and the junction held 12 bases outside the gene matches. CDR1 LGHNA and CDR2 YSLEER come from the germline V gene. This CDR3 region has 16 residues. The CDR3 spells CASSTRDRVRAGELFF. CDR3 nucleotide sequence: TGCGCCAGCAGCACCCGTGACAGGGTTAGAGCCGGGGAGCTGTTTTTT.

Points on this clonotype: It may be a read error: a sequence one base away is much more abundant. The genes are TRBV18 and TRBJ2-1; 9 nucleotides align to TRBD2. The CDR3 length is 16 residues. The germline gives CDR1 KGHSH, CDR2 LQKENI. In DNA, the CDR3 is TGTGCCAGCTCACCGAAGGAGCGGGGGGACTACTATGAGCAGTTCTTC. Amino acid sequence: CASSPKERGDYYEQFF.

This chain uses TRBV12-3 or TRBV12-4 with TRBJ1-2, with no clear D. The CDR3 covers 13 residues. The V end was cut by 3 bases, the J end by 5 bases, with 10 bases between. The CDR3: CASSFGQLYGYTF. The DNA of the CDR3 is TGTGCCAGCAGTTTCGGGCAGCTTTATGGCTACACCTTC.

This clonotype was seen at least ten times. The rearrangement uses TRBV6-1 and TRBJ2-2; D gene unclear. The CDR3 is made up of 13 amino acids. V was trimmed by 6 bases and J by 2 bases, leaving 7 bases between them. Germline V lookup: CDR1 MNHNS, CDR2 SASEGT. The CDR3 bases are TGTGCCAGCAGATTTGGAAACACCGGGGAGCTGTTTTTT. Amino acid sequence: CASRFGNTGELFF.

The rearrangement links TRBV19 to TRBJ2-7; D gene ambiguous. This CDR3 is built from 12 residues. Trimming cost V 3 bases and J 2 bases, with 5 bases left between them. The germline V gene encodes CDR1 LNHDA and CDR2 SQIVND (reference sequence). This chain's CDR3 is CASSMTTYEQYF. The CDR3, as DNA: TGTGCCAGTAGTATGACAACCTACGAGCAGTACTTC. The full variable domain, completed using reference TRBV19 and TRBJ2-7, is DGGITQSPKYLFRKEGQNVTLSCEQNLNHDAMYWYRQDPGQGLRLIYYSQIVNDFQKGDIAEGYSVSREKKESFPLTVTSAQKNPTAFYLCASSMTTYEQYFGPGTRLTVT.

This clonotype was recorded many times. In nucleotides, the CDR3 is TGTGCCAGCCCGGACAGGGAGGCCGATCAGCCCCAGCATTTT. The encoded protein is CASPDREADQPQHF. The chain couples TRBV25-1 to TRBJ1-5, with 8 bases identical to TRBD1. The trim removed 8 bases at V and 5 bases at J, leaving 8 bases unmatched. The CDR3 runs 14 residues. CDR1 MGHDK and CDR2 SYGVNS come from the germline V gene.

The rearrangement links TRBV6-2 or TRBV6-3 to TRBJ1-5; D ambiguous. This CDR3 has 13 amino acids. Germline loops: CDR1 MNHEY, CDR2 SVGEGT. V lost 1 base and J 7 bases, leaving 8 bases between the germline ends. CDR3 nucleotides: TGTGCCAGCAGTTACTGGGGTAGACAGCCCCAGCATTTT. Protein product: CASSYWGRQPQHF.

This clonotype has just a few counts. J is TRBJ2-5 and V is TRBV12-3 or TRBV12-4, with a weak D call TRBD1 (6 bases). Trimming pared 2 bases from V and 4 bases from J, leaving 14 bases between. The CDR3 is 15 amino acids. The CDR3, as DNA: TGTGCCAGCAGTTTAATACAGGGCTTAGGAGAGACCCAGTACTTC. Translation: CASSLIQGLGETQYF.

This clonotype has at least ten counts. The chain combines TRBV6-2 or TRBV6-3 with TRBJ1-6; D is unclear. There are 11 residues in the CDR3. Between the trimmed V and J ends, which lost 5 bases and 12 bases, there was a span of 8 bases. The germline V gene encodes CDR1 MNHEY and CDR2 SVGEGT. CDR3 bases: TGTGCCAGCAGTAACAGCGAACCCCTCCACTTT. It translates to CASSNSEPLHF.